This passage covers 10 T cell receptor beta chains from one sample sequenced in a study of T cell repertoires in cytomegalovirus infection. TCRdb re-called the reads through MiXCR, storing one row per CDR3 protein. The sample consists of approximately 170,000 distinct CDR3 sequences, approximately 17% of them appearing once. The sequenced sample was CD8+ T cells from PBMCs. The receptors shown here come from a human donor in good health (CMV status not recorded). Some clones in this sample may be carry-over from other donors' samples.

This clonotype occurred a few times. DNA for the CDR3: TGTGCCAGCAGTTCCGCCGGACTGGGGAAAAGGCAGTATTTT. It yields the protein CASSSAGLGKRQYF. The chain is built from TRBV6-2 or TRBV6-3 and TRBJ2-3; D is perhaps TRBD2 (5 bases). This CDR3 region has 14 residues. The germline gives CDR1 MNHEY, CDR2 SVGEGT. V dropped 4 bases and J dropped 11 bases, with 19 bases sitting between them.

The sample holds many counts of this clonotype. The rearrangement joins TRBV6-2 or TRBV6-3 to TRBJ2-1; D may match TRBD1 or TRBD2 (6 bases each). Per the germline V gene, CDR1 is MNHEY and CDR2 is SVGEGT. This CDR3 comprises 15 residues. V was pared by 5 bases and J by 3 bases, with 14 bases between. The CDR3 loop reads CASSGGQGVYNEQFF. The CDR3 DNA follows: TGTGCCAGCAGTGGGGGGCAGGGTGTCTACAATGAGCAGTTCTTC.

This clonotype was detected only a few times. The V and J genes are TRBV7-9 and TRBJ1-5; D is unresolved. This CDR3 region has 14 residues. The germline CDR1 and CDR2 sequences are SEHNR and FQNEAQ (reference sequence). V was trimmed by 3 bases and J by 6 bases, leaving 12 bases between them. Here the CDR3 reads CASSLGRESQPQHF. CDR3 DNA: TGTGCCAGCAGCTTGGGGAGGGAGAGTCAGCCCCAGCATTTT.

The rearrangement links TRBV7-9 to TRBJ1-1; 10 bases map to TRBD1. The V gene end was trimmed by 6 bases and the J gene end by 5 bases; junction bases not matched to a gene: 6. Germline assignment: CDR1 SEHNR and CDR2 FQNEAQ (reference sequence). This CDR3 is built from 14 residues. CDR3 region: CASRGQGLRTEAFF. The CDR3 nucleotides read TGTGCCAGCAGGGGACAGGGGCTTAGAACTGAAGCTTTCTTT.

The chain carries TRBV7-9 and TRBJ2-3, with D maybe TRBD1 (5 bases). The ends were cut back, 3 bases at V and 0 bases at J, with 10 bases in the middle. CDR1 is SEHNR, CDR2 FQNEAQ, per germline (reference sequence). The CDR3 has 15 amino acids. The CDR3 coding sequence is TGTGCCAGCAGCTTGACAGCAAGTAGCACAGATACGCAGTATTTT. This codes for CASSLTASSTDTQYF.

The chain has TRBV6-6 and TRBJ2-7, with D possibly being TRBD1 (6 bases). CDR3 size: 13 residues. V lost 4 bases and J 6 bases, leaving 13 bases between the germline ends. The germline gives CDR1 MNHNY, CDR2 SVGAGI (reference sequence). In nucleotides, the CDR3 is TGTGCCAGCAGTTCCGGGGACACGGGCGAGCAGTACTTC. Protein: CASSSGDTGEQYF.

In its sample, this clonotype was seen a few times. J is TRBJ2-2 and V is TRBV6-2 or TRBV6-3; D may be TRBD1 (7 bases). CDR3 length equals 17 residues. Germline V lookup: CDR1 MNHEY, CDR2 SVGEGT. Trimming removed 0 bases at V and 2 bases at J, with 13 bases between. CDR3 nucleotides: TGTGCCAGCAGTTACTCGTGGAGGGGGCTTAACACCGGGGAGCTGTTTTTT. Translated, it gives CASSYSWRGLNTGELFF.

Concerning this clonotype itself: Relative to the germline gene, one junction end is altered; a read error may explain this. This chain joins TRBV28 and TRBJ2-7, with 7 bases matching TRBD2. Germline CDR1 is MDHEN and CDR2 is SYDVKM. The CDR3 is 16 amino acids. The CDR3 DNA is TGTGCCTGCAGTTACTCTAGAGGGCGGGAGTTCTACGAGCAGTACTTC. This gives the protein CACSYSRGREFYEQYF.

This clonotype was picked up a small number of times. This chain joins TRBV7-8 and TRBJ2-4; tentatively, D is TRBD1 (6 bases). This CDR3 region has 18 residues. Trimming cost V 5 bases and J 2 bases, with 22 bases left between them. Germline V CDR1 and CDR2: SGHVS, FQNEAQ. Here the CDR3 DNA reads TGTGCCAGCAGCCCGGTTGGGCAGGGGAATATGCCCAAAAACATTCAGTACTTC. This codes for CASSPVGQGNMPKNIQYF.

This clonotype turned up a few times. The chain employs TRBV6-2 or TRBV6-3 and TRBJ2-7; D gene unclear. Per the germline V gene, CDR1 is MNHEY and CDR2 is SVGEGT. The CDR3 extends over 13 amino acids. Trimming removed 5 bases from V and 3 bases from J, with 11 bases in between. In nucleotides, the CDR3 is TGTGCCAGCAGTCAGTCCCTCGACTACGAGCAGTACTTC. Translation: CASSQSLDYEQYF.